This entry describes one T cell receptor beta chain. Its antigen remains unidentified. This sample stems from a study of T-cell memory formation after mild COVID-19. Overall study findings and caveats: Some clones that responded were present in memory (sampled pre-infection), which suggests cross-reactive memory joined.

Using its own MiXCR run on the 5' RACE reads, TCRdb lists one record per CDR3 protein. The top ten clones hold about 12% of a sample with about 160,000 distinct CDR3 sequences, roughly 28% of them seen once. V lost 5 bases to trimming and J lost 4 bases; unmatched junction nucleotides: 5. The CDR3 extends over 14 amino acids. Germline-derived CDR1 and CDR2 are LNHNV and YYDKDF (reference sequence). The source is an adult woman who had mild COVID-19 (a few samples of this study predate the infection). Cell type and time point are not known. Input material: PBMCs or a T cell subset sorted from them (not recorded which). The rearrangement links TRBV15 to TRBJ2-1, with 7 bases aligning to TRBD2. CDR3 nucleotide sequence: TGTGCCACCAGCGCGGGGCGGGAGTACAATGAGCAGTTCTTC. Its protein is CATSAGREYNEQFF.